This paragraph reports one TCR beta chain. Its antigen is not identified. Germline assignment: CDR1 ENHRY and CDR2 SYGVKD. The CDR3 runs to 13 residues. The V end lost 10 bases, the J end lost 4 bases, and 13 bases lay between the germline ends. TCR cDNA was made by 5'RACE template switching, adding a universal primer site and UMIs. MiXCR, applied by TCRdb to the 5' RACE reads, yields one record per CDR3 protein. The repertoire holds tens of thousands of distinct CDR3 sequences, with 7.4% as singletons. This record comes from a study of T cells after yellow fever vaccination. Study-wide results and limits: Clonotypes shared by both compartments, CD4 and CD8, made up a small share. Compared with primary, the secondary response was weaker and peaked at day 5, not 15. Clones from primary vaccination mostly reappeared after the booster (96% CD4, around 90% CD8).

Specimen: CD8+ T cells sorted from PBMCs, collected 15 days after the yellow fever booster vaccination. The sequence was collected from a man aged 25 to 40 who received the YFV17D yellow fever vaccine. The chain carries TRBV10-3 and TRBJ1-4; D unclear. This chain's CDR3 is CATQDGVNEKLFF. CDR3 sequence (DNA): TGTGCCACCCAGGACGGTGTTAATGAAAAACTGTTTTTT.